This T cell receptor (beta chain) comes out of a study of blood T cells in healthy people across ages. Study findings and constraints: Researchers report that TCR beta diversity correlated strongly with naive T cell percentage. In older individuals, TCR beta diversity per million T cells was lower, falling roughly linearly with age.

The CDR3 length is 13 residues. With 8 bases removed from V and 3 bases from J, the gap between germline ends came to 12 bases. The germline gives CDR1 SGHNT, CDR2 YENEEA. Comments on this clonotype: Its antigen remains unknown.

For the second PCR, which ran for about 7 to 11 cycles, a sample-barcoded 5' primer and a J-beta primer mix were used. A single record per CDR3 protein comes from TCRdb applying MiXCR to the 5' RACE reads. The profile shows roughly 2 million distinct CDR3 sequences, around half of them singletons. This sequence joins TRBV11-3 and TRBJ2-3, with D perhaps being TRBD1 or TRBD2 (5 bases each). The sequenced sample was blood. This clonotype was obtained from a woman aged 40 to 55 in good health. In DNA, the CDR3 is TGTGCCAGCCATGGGGGTACGACAGATACGCAGTATTTT. This gives the protein CASHGGTTDTQYF.